A selection of T cell receptor beta chains follows, all from one sample in a study of beta chain features in type 1 diabetes. Here immunoSEQ multiplex PCR was the method, and the copy in TCRdb shows in-frame clones only, minus some. This sample has 500,000 to 650,000 clones, with around 12% found just once. The source material was naive CD4+ T cells from blood. All receptors derive from a man between 25 and 39 years old with type 1 diabetes. CDR3s include the opening cysteine and the closing phenylalanine or tryptophan. D genes are given only for firm matches. The listing skips clone size in some rows; elsewhere it reads once, few, many or a size class.

>TRBV7-9|few|TRBD1|TRBJ1-4
TGTGCCAGCAGCCCCACGGGGACAGGGGGCGGATGGAGGGAAAAACTGTTTTTT
CASSPTGTGGGWREKLFF
>TRBV7-8|NA|NA|TRBJ1-2
TGTGCCAGCAGCTTAATGAGCTATGGCTACACCTTC
CASSLMSYGYTF
>TRBV9|few|TRBD1|TRBJ1-2
TGTGCCAGCAGCGTACATTGGACAGGGAGGAATGGCTACACCTTC
CASSVHWTGRNGYTF
>TRBV19|NA|NA|TRBJ2-7
TGTGCCAGTAGTAGGGACTCCGATCCTTTCATGGAGCAGTACTTC
CASSRDSDPFMEQYF
>TRBV9|NA|NA|TRBJ2-2
TGTGCCAGCAGCGTAGACTGGGGTTCGTACACCGGGGAGCTGTTTTTT
CASSVDWGSYTGELFF
>TRBV10-3|NA|TRBD1|TRBJ1-5
TGTGCCATCAGTGACACGGACAGGGATCAGCCCCAGCATTTT
CAISDTDRDQPQHF
>TRBV7-9|NA|NA|TRBJ1-5
TGTGCCAGCAGCTTAGGGCAGGGGATTCAGCCCCAGCATTTT
CASSLGQGIQPQHF
>TRBV6-1|NA|TRBD1|TRBJ1-5
TGTGCCAGCAGTGAGATGGACAGGGTCAATCAGCCCCAGCATTTT
CASSEMDRVNQPQHF
>TRBV28|few|NA|TRBJ1-2
TGTGCCAGCAGTTTAGAAGCATACTACCAGGAGGGGGGCTACACCTTC
CASSLEAYYQEGGYTF
>TRBV6-5|NA|NA|TRBJ1-6
TGTGCCAGCAGTTACAAGGGGTCTAATTCACCCCTCCACTTT
CASSYKGSNSPLHF
>TRBV5-1|few|TRBD1|TRBJ2-5
TGCGCCAGCAGCCGGGACAGGGAGGAAGAGACCCAGTACTTC
CASSRDREEETQYF
>TRBV29-1|NA|NA|TRBJ1-2
TGCAGCGCTTTGAGGGGGGGCTCTAACTATGGCTACACCTTC
CSALRGGSNYGYTF
>TRBV28|NA|TRBD1|TRBJ1-4
TGTGCAGCAGGGACAGCAGCAACTAATGAAAAACTGTTTTTT
CAAGTAATNEKLFF
>TRBV25-1|few|NA|TRBJ2-7
TGTGCCAGCGGACACGGTCGGAACTACGAGCAGTACTTC
CASGHGRNYEQYF
>TRBV9|NA|TRBD2|TRBJ2-1
TGTGCCAGCAGCCCCCGGACTAGCGGGGACAATGAGCAGTTCTTC
CASSPRTSGDNEQFF
>TRBV21-1|NA|NA|TRBJ1-1
TGTGCCAGCAGTCAAGGACAGGGTGAGACTGAAGCTTTCTTT
CASSQGQGETEAFF
>TRBV28|NA|TRBD2|TRBJ2-2
TGTGCCAGCGGGTCACCTAGCGGGGGAGGCACCGGGGAGCTGTTTTTT
CASGSPSGGGTGELFF
>TRBV4-1|few|NA|TRBJ2-1
TGCGCCAGCAGCCAAGACGGTGGGGGACCTTACAATGAGCAGTTCTTC
CASSQDGGGPYNEQFF
>TRBV6-5|few|NA|TRBJ1-5
TGTGCCAGCAGTAGTGGGGCTCGGAATCAGCCCCAGCATTTT
CASSSGARNQPQHF
>TRBV5-4|NA|NA|TRBJ2-5
TGTGCCAGCAGCCCTGCTGGGGTTTTCCAAGAGACCCAGTACTTC
CASSPAGVFQETQYF
>TRBV5-1|few|TRBD2|TRBJ2-1
TGCGCCAGCAGTTCAGCGGGGTCCAATATTAGGTATGAGCAGTTCTTC
CASSSAGSNIRYEQFF
>TRBV9|NA|TRBD1|TRBJ2-7
TGTGCCAGCAGCGTAGGAGGGGACAGCTCCTACGAGCAGTACTTC
CASSVGGDSSYEQYF
>TRBV10-3|few|TRBD2|TRBJ2-5
TGTGCCATGGCGAGCGCGACTAGCTTAGAGACCCAGTACTTC
CAMASATSLETQYF
>TRBV30|few|TRBD1|TRBJ1-3
TGTGCCTGGAGTGTGGGGACAGGAGGAAACACCATATATTTT
CAWSVGTGGNTIYF
>TRBV7-3|NA|NA|TRBJ2-3
TGTGCCAGCAGCACCGGGACTCCCCCCGATACGCAGTATTTT
CASSTGTPPDTQYF
>TRBV4-3|few|NA|TRBJ1-1
TGCGCCAGCAGCCAAGGGCGCCACAGGGCGAACACTGAAGCTTTCTTT
CASSQGRHRANTEAFF
>TRBV11-2|NA|TRBD1|TRBJ1-1
TGTGCCAGCAGCTTGGCGACAGGGTTTAGTCTTGAAGCTTTCTTT
CASSLATGFSLEAFF
>TRBV4-3|NA|NA|TRBJ1-3
TGCGCCAGCAGCCAAGCGAGGGGCGGAGGAAACACCATATATTTT
CASSQARGGGNTIYF
>TRBV2|NA|TRBD1|TRBJ2-2
TGTGCCAGCGGGGGACAGATTAACACCGGGGAGCTGTTTTTT
CASGGQINTGELFF
>TRBV14|NA|NA|TRBJ1-6
TGTGCCAGCAGCCAAGATTGGGGGGCGCGGTATAATTCACCCCTCCACTTT
CASSQDWGARYNSPLHF
>TRBV27|few|NA|TRBJ2-1
TGTGCCAGCAGTTTCGAAGCGACTTGGAGCTCCTACAATGAGCAGTTCTTC
CASSFEATWSSYNEQFF
>TRBV18|NA|NA|TRBJ2-5
TGTGCCAGCTCACCGACCCAAGAGACCCAGTACTTC
CASSPTQETQYF
>TRBV7-2|NA|NA|TRBJ2-2
TGTGCCAGCAGGGGTTTGAGCCCGAACACCGGGGAGCTGTTTTTT
CASRGLSPNTGELFF
>TRBV7-9|NA|NA|TRBJ2-4
TGTGCCAGCAGCTTAGTTCCGGGAGCGGCCAAAAACATTCAGTACTTC
CASSLVPGAAKNIQYF
>TRBV5-1|few|NA|TRBJ1-2
TGCGCCAGCAGCTTGGACTCCTCTAACTATGGCTACACCTTC
CASSLDSSNYGYTF
>TRBV13|NA|NA|TRBJ2-1
TGTGCCAGCAGTCTCCGGGGCAGAATATACAATGAGCAGTTCTTC
CASSLRGRIYNEQFF
>TRBV29-1|NA|NA|TRBJ1-4
TGCAGCGTTGGAGAGGGCGAAAATGAAAAACTGTTTTTT
CSVGEGENEKLFF
>TRBV7-3|few|NA|TRBJ2-3
TGTGCCAGCAGCCCGACAGGAGATACGCAGTATTTT
CASSPTGDTQYF
>TRBV28|few|NA|TRBJ1-5
TGTGCCAGCAGTCCCAGGGAGGTGGGGAATCAGCCCCAGCATTTT
CASSPREVGNQPQHF
>TRBV10-3|NA|TRBD1|TRBJ1-2
TGTGCCATCACTGGGGACAGCTTCTATGGCTACACCTTC
CAITGDSFYGYTF
>TRBV6-5|NA|NA|TRBJ2-5
TGTGCCAGCAGTTACTCGATGAACAGACAAGAGACCCAGTACTTC
CASSYSMNRQETQYF
>TRBV13|NA|NA|TRBJ2-2
TGTGCCAGCAGTTCCTACGGGGAGCTGTTTTTT
CASSSYGELFF
>TRBV9|NA|NA|TRBJ2-7
TGTGCCAGCTTTGGCCGGTACGAGCAGTACTTC
CASFGRYEQYF
>TRBV28|NA|NA|TRBJ2-1
TGTGCCAGCACTACGCAATCCAGGGACAATGAGCAGTTCTTC
CASTTQSRDNEQFF
>TRBV10-1|few|NA|TRBJ2-7
TGCGCCAGCAGGATACAGGGCTCCTACGAGCAGTACTTC
CASRIQGSYEQYF
>TRBV4-1|NA|NA|TRBJ2-6
TGCGCCAGCAGCCCAGAGGCGAGTCGGGGAGTCCTGACTTTC
CASSPEASRGVLTF
>TRBV6-5|few|TRBD1|TRBJ2-1
TGTGCCAGCAGTTTAACAGGGGGCAATGAGCAGTTCTTC
CASSLTGGNEQFF
>TRBV6-5|few|TRBD2|TRBJ2-3
TGTGCCAGCAGTAGCGGGGGGGCCCAGGATACGCAGTATTTT
CASSSGGAQDTQYF
>TRBV7-2|NA|NA|TRBJ2-5
TGTGCCAGCAGCTTCAGGGGAGAAGAGACCCAGTACTTC
CASSFRGEETQYF
>TRBV20-1|few|NA|TRBJ2-2
TGCAGTGCTCCCGACGGGGGGGAGCTGTTTTTT
CSAPDGGELFF
>TRBV4-3|NA|TRBD2|TRBJ2-3
TGCGCCAGCAGCCACGCGGGACTAGCCGACACAGATACGCAGTATTTT
CASSHAGLADTDTQYF